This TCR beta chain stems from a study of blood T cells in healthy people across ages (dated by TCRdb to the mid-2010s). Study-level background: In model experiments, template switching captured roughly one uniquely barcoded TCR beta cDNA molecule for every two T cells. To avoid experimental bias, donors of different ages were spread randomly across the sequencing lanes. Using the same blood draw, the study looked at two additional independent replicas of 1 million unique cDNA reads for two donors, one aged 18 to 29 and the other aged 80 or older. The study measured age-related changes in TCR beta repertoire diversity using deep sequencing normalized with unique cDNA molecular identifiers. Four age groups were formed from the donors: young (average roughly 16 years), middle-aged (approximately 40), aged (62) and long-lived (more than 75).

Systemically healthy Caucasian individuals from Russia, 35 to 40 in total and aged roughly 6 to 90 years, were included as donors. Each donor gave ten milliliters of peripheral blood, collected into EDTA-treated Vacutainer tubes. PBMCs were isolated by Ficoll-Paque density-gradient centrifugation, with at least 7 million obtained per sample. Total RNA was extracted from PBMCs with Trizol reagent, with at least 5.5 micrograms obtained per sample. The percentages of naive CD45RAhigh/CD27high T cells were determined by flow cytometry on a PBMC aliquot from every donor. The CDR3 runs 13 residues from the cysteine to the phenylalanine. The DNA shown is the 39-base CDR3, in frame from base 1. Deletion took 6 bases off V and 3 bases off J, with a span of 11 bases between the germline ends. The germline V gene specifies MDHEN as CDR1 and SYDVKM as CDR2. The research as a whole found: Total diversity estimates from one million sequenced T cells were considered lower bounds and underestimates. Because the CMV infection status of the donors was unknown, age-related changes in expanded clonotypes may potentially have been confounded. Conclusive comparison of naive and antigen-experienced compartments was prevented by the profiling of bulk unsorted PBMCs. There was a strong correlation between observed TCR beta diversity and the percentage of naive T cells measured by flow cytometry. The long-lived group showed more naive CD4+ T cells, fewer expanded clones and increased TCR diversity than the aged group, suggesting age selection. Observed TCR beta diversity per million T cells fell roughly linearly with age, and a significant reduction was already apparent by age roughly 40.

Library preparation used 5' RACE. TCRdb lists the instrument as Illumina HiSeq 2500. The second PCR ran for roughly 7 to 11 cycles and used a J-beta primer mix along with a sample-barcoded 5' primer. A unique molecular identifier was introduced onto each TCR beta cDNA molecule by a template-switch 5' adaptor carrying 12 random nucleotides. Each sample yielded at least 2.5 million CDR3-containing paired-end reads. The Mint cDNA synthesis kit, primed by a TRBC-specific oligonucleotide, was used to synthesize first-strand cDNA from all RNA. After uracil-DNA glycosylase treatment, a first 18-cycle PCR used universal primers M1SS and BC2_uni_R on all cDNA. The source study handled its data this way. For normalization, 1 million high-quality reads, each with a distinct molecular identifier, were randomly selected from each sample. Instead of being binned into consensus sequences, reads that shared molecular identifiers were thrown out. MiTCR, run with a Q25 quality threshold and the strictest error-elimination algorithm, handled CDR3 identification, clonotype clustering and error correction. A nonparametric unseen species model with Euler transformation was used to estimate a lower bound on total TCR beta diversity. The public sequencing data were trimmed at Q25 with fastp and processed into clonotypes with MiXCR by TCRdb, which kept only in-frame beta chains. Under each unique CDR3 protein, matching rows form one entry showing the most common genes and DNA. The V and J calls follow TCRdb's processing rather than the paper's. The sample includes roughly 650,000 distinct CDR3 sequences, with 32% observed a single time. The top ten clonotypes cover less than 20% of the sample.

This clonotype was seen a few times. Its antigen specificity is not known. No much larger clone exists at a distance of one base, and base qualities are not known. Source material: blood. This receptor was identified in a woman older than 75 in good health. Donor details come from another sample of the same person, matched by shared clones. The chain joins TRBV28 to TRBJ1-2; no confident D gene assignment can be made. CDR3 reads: CASRSDRDYGYTF. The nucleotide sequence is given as TGTGCCAGCAGATCCGACCGCGACTATGGCTACACCTTC.